This T cell receptor beta chain comes out of a study of neurological immune-mediated disorders. This clonotype was seen a few times. The germline V gene has CDR1 MNHNY and CDR2 SVGAGI (reference sequence). The CDR3 contains 14 residues. V was clipped by 6 bases and J by 2 bases, with 12 bases between them. Every sequencing run returned over 170 million TCR-beta sequences, which were derived from 15-18 subjects. TCRdb ran MiXCR on the 5' RACE reads and lists one entry per CDR3 protein. This repertoire shows about 50,000 distinct CDR3 sequences, 10% found once; its top ten account for over 20%. The origin of this receptor is a woman in her 40s with HTLV-1-associated myelopathy (HAM/TSP). The chain couples TRBV6-6 to TRBJ2-3; maybe TRBD2 (6 bases). Sequencing used PBMCs. CDR3 in amino acids: CASRRDSDTDTQYF. The CDR3 DNA reads as TGTGCCAGCAGACGGGACTCTGACACAGATACGCAGTATTTT.